This is a list of T cell receptor beta chains from one sample in a study of T cells in Graves' hyperthyroidism and ophthalmopathy. TCRdb reprocessed the multiplex PCR reads with MiXCR, giving one entry per CDR3 protein. The sample holds about 380,000 distinct CDR3 sequences, approximately 17% seen once. Sequencing was performed on blood. The origin of the receptors is a young man with Graves' ophthalmopathy. CDR3s include the opening cysteine and the closing phenylalanine or tryptophan. A D gene is named only where the DNA matches it firmly. Only some rows state a clone size, as once, few, many or a class for expanded clones.

few TRBD2 TRBV5-6 17 CASSPGLAGGKGYEQYF
. . TRBV3-1 15 CASSPPDTYQETQYF
many . TRBV7-9 12 CASSFADQPQHF
many . TRBV2 14 CASSEEVTPYEQYF
few . TRBV15 15 CATSRDRAEPYGYTF
many . TRBV5-4 13 CASSLEGQETQYF
few . TRBV14 13 CASSQGAAQPQHF
many . TRBV12-5 13 CASGPGGTYGYTF
many . TRBV24-1 13 CATTSSGNTEAFF
many . TRBV5-1 16 CASRSSRQIMNTEAFF
many . TRBV5-1 15 CASSLYGGSTDTQYF
many . TRBV6-1 14 CASSQQGTGQPQHF
. TRBD1 TRBV5-1 14 CASRRGQGDEKLFF
many TRBD2 TRBV20-1 14 CSARATSGTDTQYF
. TRBD1 TRBV6-1 16 CASSFSGTGGVGEQFF
many . TRBV20-1 13 CSAKAHSDTEAFF
many . TRBV5-6 13 CASSLGAPETQYF
few . TRBV20-1 21 CSARDGVSTTGRSSGANVLTF
. TRBD1 TRBV20-1 16 CSATGTGGADNEKLFF
few . TRBV9 13 CASSSRAENEQFF
few TRBD1 TRBV9 14 CASSAGDRVEGYTF
many . TRBV5-1 15 CASSIIGTEGDTQYF
few TRBD2 TRBV4-2 13 CASCLAGGGEQFF
few . TRBV2 11 CASLRINEQYF
. . TRBV9 15 CASSPALWGAGELFF
. . TRBV6-5 17 CASSYQRGGDNTGELFF
. TRBD2 TRBV20-1 15 CSAKIAGRGTGELFF
. . TRBV6-1 14 CASRSQGGGPEAFF
. . TRBV7-8 18 CASSRSVGGPSGANVLTF
many . TRBV27 14 CASRHPSGTDTQYF
many TRBD1 TRBV13 17 CASSYGQGAPSSYEQYF
many TRBD1 TRBV5-1 14 CASSPGQEPLALHF
many . TRBV6-1 12 CASYPGSGGYTF
few . TRBV10-2 14 CASSERGGNSEAFF
many . TRBV7-9 14 CASSLAGTDYGYTF
. . TRBV20-1 13 CSAPEILPTEAFF
few . TRBV6-5 16 CASSYSGPVVNSPLHF
many . TRBV3-1 16 CASSQERVPGGEKLFF
. TRBD1 TRBV9 17 CASSGGRDRGTYNEQFF
many . TRBV5-1 16 CASTLPQGELQETQYF
. . TRBV12-3/TRBV12-4 11 CASSQGGNSFF
. . TRBV5-1 15 CASSGLDRPLDEQFF
many . TRBV4-2 15 CASSQDWGRFYGYTF
few . TRBV6-1 13 CASTSTRYYGYTF
. TRBD1 TRBV20-1 16 CSAPPRGPSSYNEQFF
. TRBD1 TRBV4-2 14 CASSPGQLNQPQHF
. . TRBV2 14 CASSEAGGRGEQFF
many TRBD1 TRBV28 15 CASSITGAFGEKLFF
many . TRBV18 14 CASSLDGIQGPQHF
. TRBD1 TRBV15 16 CATSRRGRGHQETQYF